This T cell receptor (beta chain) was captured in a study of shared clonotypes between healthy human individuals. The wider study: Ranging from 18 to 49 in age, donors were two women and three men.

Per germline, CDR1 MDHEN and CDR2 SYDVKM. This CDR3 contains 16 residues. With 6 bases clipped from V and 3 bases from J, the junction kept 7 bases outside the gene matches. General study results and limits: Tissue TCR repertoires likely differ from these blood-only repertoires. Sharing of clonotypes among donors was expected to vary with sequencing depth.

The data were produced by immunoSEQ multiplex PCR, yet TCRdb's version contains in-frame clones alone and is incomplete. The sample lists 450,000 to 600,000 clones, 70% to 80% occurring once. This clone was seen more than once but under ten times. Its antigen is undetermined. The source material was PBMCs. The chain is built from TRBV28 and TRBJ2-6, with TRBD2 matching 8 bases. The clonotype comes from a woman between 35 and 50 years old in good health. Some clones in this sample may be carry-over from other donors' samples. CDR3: CASSSAGGDGANVLTF. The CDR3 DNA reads TGTGCCAGCAGCTCGGCGGGGGGAGATGGGGCCAACGTCCTGACTTTC. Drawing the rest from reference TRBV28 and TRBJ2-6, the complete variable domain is DVKVTQSSRYLVKRTGEKVFLECVQDMDHENMFWYRQDPGLGLRLIYFSYDVKMKEKGDIPEGYSVSREKKERFSLILESASTNQTSMYLCASSSAGGDGANVLTFGAGSRLTVL.